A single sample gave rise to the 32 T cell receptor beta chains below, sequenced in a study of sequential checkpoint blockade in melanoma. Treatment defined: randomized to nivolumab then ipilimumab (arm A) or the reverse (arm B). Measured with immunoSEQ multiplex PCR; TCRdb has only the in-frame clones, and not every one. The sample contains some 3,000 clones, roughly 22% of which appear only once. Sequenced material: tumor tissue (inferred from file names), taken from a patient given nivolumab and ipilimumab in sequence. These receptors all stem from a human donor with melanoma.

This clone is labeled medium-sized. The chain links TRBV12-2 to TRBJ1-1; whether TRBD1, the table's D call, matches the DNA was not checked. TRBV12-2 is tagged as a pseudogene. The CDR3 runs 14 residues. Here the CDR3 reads CASDTGGVDTEAFF. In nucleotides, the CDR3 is TGTGCCAGTGACACCGGTGGTGTGGACACTGAAGCTTTCTTT.

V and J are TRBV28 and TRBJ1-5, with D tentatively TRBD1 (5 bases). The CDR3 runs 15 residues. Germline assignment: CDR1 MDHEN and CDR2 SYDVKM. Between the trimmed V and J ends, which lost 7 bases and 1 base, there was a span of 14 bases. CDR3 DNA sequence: TGTGCCAGCAAATCCCAGGGCCGGAGCAATCAGCCCCAGCATTTT. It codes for CASKSQGRSNQPQHF. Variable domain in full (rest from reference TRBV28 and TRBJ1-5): DVKVTQSSRYLVKRTGEKVFLECVQDMDHENMFWYRQDPGLGLRLIYFSYDVKMKEKGDIPEGYSVSREKKERFSLILESASTNQTSMYLCASKSQGRSNQPQHFGDGTRLSIL.

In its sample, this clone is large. The CDR3: CATSRDGTTDTQYF. The CDR3 DNA is TGTGCCACCAGCAGAGACGGGACTACAGATACGCAGTATTTT. The J gene is TRBJ2-3, the V gene TRBV15; TRBD2 is a possible D gene (6 bases). Germline V CDR1 and CDR2: LNHNV, YYDKDF (reference sequence). Trimming left V 0 bases short and J 3 bases short, with 7 bases between. This CDR3 is 14 amino acids long.

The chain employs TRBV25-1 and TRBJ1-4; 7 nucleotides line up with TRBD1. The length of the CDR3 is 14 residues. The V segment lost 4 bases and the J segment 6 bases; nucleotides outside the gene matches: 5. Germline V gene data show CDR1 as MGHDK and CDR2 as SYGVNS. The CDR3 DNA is TGTGCCAGCAGTGGGAAAAGGGGGCATGAAAAACTGTTTTTT. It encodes CASSGKRGHEKLFF.

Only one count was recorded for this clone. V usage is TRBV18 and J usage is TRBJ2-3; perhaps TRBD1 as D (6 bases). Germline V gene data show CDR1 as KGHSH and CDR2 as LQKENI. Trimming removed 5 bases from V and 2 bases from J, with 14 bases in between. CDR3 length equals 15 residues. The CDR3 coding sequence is TGTGCCAGCTCATCGGACAGAAGCTCCACAGATACGCAGTATTTT. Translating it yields CASSSDRSSTDTQYF.

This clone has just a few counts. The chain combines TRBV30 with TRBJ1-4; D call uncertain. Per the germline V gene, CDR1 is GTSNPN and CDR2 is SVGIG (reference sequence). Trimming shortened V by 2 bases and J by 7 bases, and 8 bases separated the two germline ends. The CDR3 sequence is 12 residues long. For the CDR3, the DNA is TGTGCCTGGAGTCAAGACTCTGAAAAACTGTTTTTT. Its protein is CAWSQDSEKLFF.

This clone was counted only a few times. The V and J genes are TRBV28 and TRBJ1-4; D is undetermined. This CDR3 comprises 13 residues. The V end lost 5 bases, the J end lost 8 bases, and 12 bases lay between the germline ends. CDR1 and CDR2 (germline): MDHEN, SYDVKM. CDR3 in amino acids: CASSQQLREKLFF. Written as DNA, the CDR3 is TGTGCCAGCAGTCAACAGCTGCGGGAAAAACTGTTTTTT.

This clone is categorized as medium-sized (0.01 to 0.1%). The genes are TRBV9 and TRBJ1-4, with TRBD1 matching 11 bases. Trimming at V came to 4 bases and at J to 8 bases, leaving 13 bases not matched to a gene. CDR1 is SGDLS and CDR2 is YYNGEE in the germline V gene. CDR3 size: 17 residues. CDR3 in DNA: TGTGCCAGCAGCCACCGGACAGGGGGCGAGCCCGCCGAAAAACTGTTTTTT. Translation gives CASSHRTGGEPAEKLFF.

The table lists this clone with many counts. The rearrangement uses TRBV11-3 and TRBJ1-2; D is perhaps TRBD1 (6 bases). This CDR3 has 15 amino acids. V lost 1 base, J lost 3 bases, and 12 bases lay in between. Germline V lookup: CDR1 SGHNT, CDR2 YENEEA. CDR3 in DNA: TGTGCCAGCAGCTTAGGCCGGGAGGGGGACTATGGCTACACCTTC. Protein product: CASSLGREGDYGYTF.

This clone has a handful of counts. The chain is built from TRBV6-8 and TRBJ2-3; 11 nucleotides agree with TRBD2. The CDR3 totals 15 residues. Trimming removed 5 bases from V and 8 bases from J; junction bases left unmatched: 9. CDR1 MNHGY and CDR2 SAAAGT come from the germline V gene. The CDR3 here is CASSSSGGAGLTQYF. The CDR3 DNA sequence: TGTGCCAGCAGTAGTAGCGGGGGGGCCGGACTTACGCAGTATTTT.

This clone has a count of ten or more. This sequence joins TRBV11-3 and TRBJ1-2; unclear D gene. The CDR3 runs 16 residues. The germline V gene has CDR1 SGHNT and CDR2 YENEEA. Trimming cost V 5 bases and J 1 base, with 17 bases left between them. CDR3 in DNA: TGTGCCAGCAGCCCCGCCGGGAACACGCATAACTATGGCTACACCTTC. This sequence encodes CASSPAGNTHNYGYTF.

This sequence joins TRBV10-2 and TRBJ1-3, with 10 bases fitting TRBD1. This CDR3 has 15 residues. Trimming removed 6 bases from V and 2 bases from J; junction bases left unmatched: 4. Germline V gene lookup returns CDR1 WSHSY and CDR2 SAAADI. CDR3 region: CASRAGTGAGNTIYF. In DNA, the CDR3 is TGCGCCAGCAGAGCCGGGACAGGGGCTGGAAACACCATATATTTT.

Here the CDR3 reads CASSESIGLAAYNEQFF. CDR3 DNA: TGCGCCAGCAGTGAGTCGATAGGACTAGCGGCCTACAATGAGCAGTTCTTC. This chain connects TRBV10-2 to TRBJ2-1; 10 positions agree with TRBD2. Germline CDR1 reads WSHSY; CDR2 reads SAAADI. The CDR3 has 17 amino acids. With V trimmed by 0 bases and J by 2 bases, 4 bases remained unmatched.

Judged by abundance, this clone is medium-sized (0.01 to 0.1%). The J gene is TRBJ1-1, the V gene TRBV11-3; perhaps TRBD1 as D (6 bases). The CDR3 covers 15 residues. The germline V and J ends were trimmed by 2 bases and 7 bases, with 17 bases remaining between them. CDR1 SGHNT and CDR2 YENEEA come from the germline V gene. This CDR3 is CASSLYRTERGEAFF. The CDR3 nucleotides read TGTGCCAGCAGCTTATACCGGACAGAGAGGGGTGAAGCTTTCTTT.

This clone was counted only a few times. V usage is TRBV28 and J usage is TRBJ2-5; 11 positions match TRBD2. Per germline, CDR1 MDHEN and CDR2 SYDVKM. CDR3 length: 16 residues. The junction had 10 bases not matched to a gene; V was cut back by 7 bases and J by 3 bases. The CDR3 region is CASTLAPGLAEETQYF. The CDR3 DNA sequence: TGTGCCAGCACGTTAGCTCCGGGACTAGCGGAAGAGACCCAGTACTTC.

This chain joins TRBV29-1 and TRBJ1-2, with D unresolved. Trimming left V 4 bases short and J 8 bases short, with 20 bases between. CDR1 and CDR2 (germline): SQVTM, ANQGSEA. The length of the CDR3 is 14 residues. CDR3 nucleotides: TGCAGCGTTGTTCGGACGGATTTCTTGGGCGGCTACACCTTC. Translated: CSVVRTDFLGGYTF.

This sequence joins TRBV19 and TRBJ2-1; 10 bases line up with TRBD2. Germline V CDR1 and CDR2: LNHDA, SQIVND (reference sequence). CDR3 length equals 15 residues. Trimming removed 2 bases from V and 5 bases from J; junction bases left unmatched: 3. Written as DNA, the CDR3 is TGTGCCAGTAGTATACTGACTAGCGGGCACAATGAGCAGTTCTTC. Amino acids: CASSILTSGHNEQFF.

CDR3 coding DNA: TGTGCCAGTAGCAGGAAACGGGCCACACCCACCGGGGAGCTGTTTTTT. Translating it yields CASSRKRATPTGELFF. V and J are TRBV19 and TRBJ2-2; D not certain. Germline V gives CDR1 LNHDA, CDR2 SQIVND (reference sequence). Deletions cut 6 bases from V and 4 bases from J, with 18 bases between. The CDR3 spans 16 residues.

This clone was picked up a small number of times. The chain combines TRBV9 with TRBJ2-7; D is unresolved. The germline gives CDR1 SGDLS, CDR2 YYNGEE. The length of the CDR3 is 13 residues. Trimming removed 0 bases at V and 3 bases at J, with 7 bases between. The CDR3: CASSVDLGYEQYF. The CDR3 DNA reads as TGTGCCAGCAGCGTAGACTTAGGCTACGAGCAGTACTTC.

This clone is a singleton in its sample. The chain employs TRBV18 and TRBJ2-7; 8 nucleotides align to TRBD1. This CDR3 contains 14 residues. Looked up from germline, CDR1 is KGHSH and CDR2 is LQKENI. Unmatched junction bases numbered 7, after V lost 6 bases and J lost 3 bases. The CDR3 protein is CASSPGQVSYEQYF. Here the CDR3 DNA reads TGTGCCAGCTCCCCGGGACAGGTGAGCTACGAGCAGTACTTC.

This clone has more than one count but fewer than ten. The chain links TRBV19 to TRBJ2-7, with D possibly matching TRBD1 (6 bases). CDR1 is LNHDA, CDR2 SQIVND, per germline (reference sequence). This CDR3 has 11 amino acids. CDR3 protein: CASGTPYEQYF. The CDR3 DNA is TGTGCTTCGGGGACACCCTACGAGCAGTACTTC.

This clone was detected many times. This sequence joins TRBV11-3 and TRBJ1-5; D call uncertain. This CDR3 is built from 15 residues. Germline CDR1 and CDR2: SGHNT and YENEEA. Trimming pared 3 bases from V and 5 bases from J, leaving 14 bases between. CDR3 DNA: TGTGCCAGCAGCTTCCATCCTCGGTCGGATCAGCCCCAGCATTTT. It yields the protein CASSFHPRSDQPQHF.

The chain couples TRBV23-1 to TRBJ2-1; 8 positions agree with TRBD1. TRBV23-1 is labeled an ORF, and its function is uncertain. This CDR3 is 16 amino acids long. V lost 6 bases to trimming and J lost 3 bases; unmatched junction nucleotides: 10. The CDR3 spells CASSQADRAVYNEQFF. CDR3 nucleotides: TGCGCCAGCAGCCAGGCGGACAGGGCAGTCTACAATGAGCAGTTCTTC.

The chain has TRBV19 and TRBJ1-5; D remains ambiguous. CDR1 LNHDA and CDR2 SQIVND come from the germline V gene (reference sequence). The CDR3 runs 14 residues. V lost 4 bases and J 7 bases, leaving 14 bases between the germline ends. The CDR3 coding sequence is TGTGCCAGTAGTACCCAGGTGCGAGGACAGCCCCAGCATTTT. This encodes CASSTQVRGQPQHF.

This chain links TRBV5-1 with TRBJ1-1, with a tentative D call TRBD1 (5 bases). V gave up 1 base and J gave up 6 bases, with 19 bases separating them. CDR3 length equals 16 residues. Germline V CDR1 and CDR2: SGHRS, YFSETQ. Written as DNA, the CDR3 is TGCGCCAGCAGCTTGACTCCGCTTGGGGGAGCGGCTGAAGCTTTCTTT. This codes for CASSLTPLGGAAEAFF.

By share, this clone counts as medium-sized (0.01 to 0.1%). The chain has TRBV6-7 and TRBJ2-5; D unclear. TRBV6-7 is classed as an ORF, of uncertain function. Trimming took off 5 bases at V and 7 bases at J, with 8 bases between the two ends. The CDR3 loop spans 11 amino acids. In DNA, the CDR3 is TGTGCCAGCAGTGAAGGCGGGACCCAGTACTTC. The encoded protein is CASSEGGTQYF.

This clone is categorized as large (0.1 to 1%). CDR3 DNA: TGTGCCAGCAGTTTTAATGTTGTACCGAACACTGAAGCTTTCTTT. Translation gives CASSFNVVPNTEAFF. The chain couples TRBV28 to TRBJ1-1, with D uncertain. The ends were cut back, 3 bases at V and 1 base at J, with 12 bases in the middle. The CDR3 spans 15 residues. CDR1 is MDHEN and CDR2 is SYDVKM in the germline V gene. The entire variable domain, with the rest obtained from reference TRBV28 and TRBJ1-1, is as follows: DVKVTQSSRYLVKRTGEKVFLECVQDMDHENMFWYRQDPGLGLRLIYFSYDVKMKEKGDIPEGYSVSREKKERFSLILESASTNQTSMYLCASSFNVVPNTEAFFGQGTRLTVV.

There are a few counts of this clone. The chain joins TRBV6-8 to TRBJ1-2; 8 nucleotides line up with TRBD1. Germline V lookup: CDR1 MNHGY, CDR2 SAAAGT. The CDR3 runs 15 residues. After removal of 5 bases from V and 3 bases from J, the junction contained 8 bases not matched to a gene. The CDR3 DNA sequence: TGTGCCAGCAGTGCAGGGGGCTACGTTTACTATGGCTACACCTTC. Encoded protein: CASSAGGYVYYGYTF.

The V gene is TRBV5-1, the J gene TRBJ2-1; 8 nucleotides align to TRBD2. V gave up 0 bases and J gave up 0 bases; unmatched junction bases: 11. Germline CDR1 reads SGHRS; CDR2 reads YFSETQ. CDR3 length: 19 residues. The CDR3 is CASSLGPDSGTSSYNEQFF. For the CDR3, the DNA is TGCGCCAGCAGCTTGGGGCCCGACTCCGGGACTAGCTCCTACAATGAGCAGTTCTTC.

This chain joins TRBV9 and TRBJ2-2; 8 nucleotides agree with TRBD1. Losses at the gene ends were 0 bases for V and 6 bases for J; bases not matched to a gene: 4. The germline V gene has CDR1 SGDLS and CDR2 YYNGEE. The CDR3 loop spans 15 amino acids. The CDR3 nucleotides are TGTGCCAGCAGCGTAGAGGCAGGGGGCGCCGGGGAGCTGTTTTTT. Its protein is CASSVEAGGAGELFF.

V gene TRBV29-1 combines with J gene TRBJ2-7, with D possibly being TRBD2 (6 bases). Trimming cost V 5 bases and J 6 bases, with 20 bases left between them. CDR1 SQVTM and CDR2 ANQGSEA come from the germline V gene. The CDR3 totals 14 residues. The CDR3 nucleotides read TGCAGCGTTATCCGGGACGCTGGAGCGGGCGAGCAGTACTTC. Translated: CSVIRDAGAGEQYF.

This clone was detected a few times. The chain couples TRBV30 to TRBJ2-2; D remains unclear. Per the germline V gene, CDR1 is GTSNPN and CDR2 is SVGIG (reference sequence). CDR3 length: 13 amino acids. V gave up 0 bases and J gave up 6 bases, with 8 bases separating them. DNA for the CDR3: TGTGCCTGGAGTGTAACCGTTGCCGGGGAGCTGTTTTTT. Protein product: CAWSVTVAGELFF.